Shown below are 14 T cell receptor beta chains from a single sample sequenced in a study of blood T cell repertoires in COVID-19. Clones were read by immunoSEQ multiplex PCR, and TCRdb kept only the in-frame ones, dropping some. The table shows 250,000 to 350,000 clones, with roughly 84% occurring only once. Sequences were obtained from peripheral blood. These receptors were obtained from a human donor with COVID-19, enrolled during active disease. The donor label of this sample is uncertain.

The genes are TRBV28 and TRBJ2-3; 11 nucleotides agree with TRBD2. The CDR3 has 15 amino acids. CDR1 MDHEN and CDR2 SYDVKM come from the germline V gene. V lost 6 bases, J lost 3 bases, and 5 bases stayed unmatched. The chain's CDR3 is CASSRPSGRTDTQYF. The CDR3 nucleotides read TGTGCCAGCAGCCGCCCTAGCGGGAGGACAGATACGCAGTATTTT.

The CDR3, as DNA: TGTGCCACCAGCAGAGGTTCACATGCCTATGGCTACACCTTC. This codes for CATSRGSHAYGYTF. The J gene is TRBJ1-2, the V gene TRBV15; D ambiguous. In germline, CDR1 is LNHNV, CDR2 YYDKDF (reference sequence). The V end was cut by 1 base, the J end by 4 bases, with 10 bases between. The CDR3 consists of 14 residues. Looking up the rest from reference TRBV15 and TRBJ1-2 gives the full variable domain: DAMVIQNPRYQVTQFGKPVTLSCSQTLNHNVMYWYQQKSSQAPKLLFHYYDKDFNNEADTPDNFQSRRPNTSFCFLDIRSPGLGDTAMYLCATSRGSHAYGYTFGSGTRLTVV.

The J gene is TRBJ1-4, the V gene TRBV6-6; D unclear. Germline values: CDR1 MNHNY, CDR2 SVGAGI (reference sequence). This CDR3 is 14 amino acids long. Trimming left V 2 bases short and J 3 bases short, with 7 bases between. The DNA of the CDR3 is TGTGCCAGCAGTTACCTGGAGCCTAATGAAAAACTGTTTTTT. Translated: CASSYLEPNEKLFF.

This clone was seen at least ten times. V usage is TRBV13 and J usage is TRBJ2-2; possible D gene TRBD1, 7 bases. V dropped 3 bases and J dropped 5 bases, with 13 bases sitting between them. Germline V gene lookup returns CDR1 PRHDT and CDR2 FYEKMQ (reference sequence). This CDR3 comprises 15 residues. CDR3 sequence: CASSFGGGKTGELFF. The DNA for the CDR3 is TGTGCCAGCAGCTTCGGAGGGGGCAAGACCGGGGAGCTGTTTTTT.

In its sample, this clone was seen once. The V gene is TRBV10-2, the J gene TRBJ2-1, with 13 bases lining up with TRBD2. The V segment lost 10 bases and the J segment 2 bases; nucleotides outside the gene matches: 14. Germline values: CDR1 WSHSY, CDR2 SAAADI. This CDR3 is built from 18 residues. This chain's CDR3 is CATRTLTSGRGTYNEQFF. CDR3 coding DNA: TGCGCCACCCGAACCTTAACTAGCGGGAGGGGTACCTACAATGAGCAGTTCTTC.

The chain has TRBV7-3 and TRBJ2-7, with 8 nucleotides matching TRBD2. CDR1 is SGHTA, CDR2 FQGTGA, per germline. V dropped 5 bases and J dropped 4; count of bases not matched to a gene: 7. CDR3 length: 14 residues. CDR3 region: CASSPGTSGYEQYF. The CDR3 DNA is TGTGCCAGCAGCCCCGGTACTAGCGGTTACGAGCAGTACTTC.

V gene TRBV7-2 combines with J gene TRBJ2-1; TRBD2 matches 9 bases. V dropped 2 bases and J dropped 9; count of bases not matched to a gene: 11. Per germline, CDR1 SGHTA and CDR2 FQGNSA. The CDR3 sequence is 16 residues long. The CDR3 DNA reads as TGTGCCAGCAGCTTAAATGCGGGAGGGCTTAGTCCTGAGCAGTTCTTC. Encoded protein: CASSLNAGGLSPEQFF.

The chain is built from TRBV30 and TRBJ1-6; TRBD1 aligns across 7 bases. The CDR3 spans 16 residues. Germline V gene lookup returns CDR1 GTSNPN and CDR2 SVGIG (reference sequence). V dropped 4 bases and J dropped 8; count of bases not matched to a gene: 14. The chain's CDR3 is CAWTFDRAGRDSPLHF. The CDR3 DNA sequence: TGTGCCTGGACCTTTGACAGGGCTGGACGCGATTCACCCCTCCACTTT. The full variable domain, completed using reference TRBV30 and TRBJ1-6, is SQTIHQWPATLVQPVGSPLSLECTVEGTSNPNLYWYRQAAGRGLQLLFYSVGIGQISSEVPQNLSASRPQDRQFILSSKKLLLSDSGFYLCAWTFDRAGRDSPLHFGNGTRLTVT.

In its sample, this clone was seen a few times. The V call is TRBV2, the J call TRBJ2-2, with TRBD2 as a possible D gene (6 bases). This CDR3 is 16 amino acids long. Per germline, CDR1 SNHLY and CDR2 FYNNEI. Trimming pared 4 bases from V and 2 bases from J, leaving 14 bases between. The CDR3 spells CASSGHRERNTGELFF. The CDR3 DNA follows: TGTGCCAGCAGTGGTCACCGGGAGCGAAACACCGGGGAGCTGTTTTTT.

The V gene is TRBV23-1, the J gene TRBJ1-4; D gene ambiguous. TRBV23-1 is classed as an ORF, of uncertain function. Trimming shortened V by 2 bases and J by 17 bases, and 6 bases separated the two germline ends. The CDR3 loop spans 9 amino acids. CDR3: CASSQRGFF. As DNA, the CDR3 is TGCGCCAGCAGTCAACGGGGTTTTTTT.

This chain links TRBV5-5 with TRBJ1-5; D not certain. The CDR3 loop spans 14 amino acids. Trimming removed 2 bases at V and 7 bases at J, with 13 bases between. Per the germline V gene, CDR1 is SGHKS and CDR2 is YYEKEE (reference sequence). The CDR3 DNA reads TGTGCCAGCAGCTTCGACACTGATGGCCAGCCCCAGCATTTT. This sequence encodes CASSFDTDGQPQHF.

This clone came up a few times. The V call is TRBV13, the J call TRBJ2-7, with 16 bases fitting TRBD2. This CDR3 contains 15 residues. V gave up 5 bases and J gave up 7 bases; unmatched junction bases: 5. The germline V gene has CDR1 PRHDT and CDR2 FYEKMQ (reference sequence). The CDR3 DNA is TGTGCCAGCAGCCTCGGGACTAGCGGGAGGGGTGAGCAGTACTTC. Its translation: CASSLGTSGRGEQYF. Filled out from reference TRBV13 and TRBJ2-7, the complete variable domain reads AAGVIQSPRHLIKEKRETATLKCYPIPRHDTVYWYQQGPGQDPQFLISFYEKMQSDKGSIPDRFSAQQFSDYHSELNMSSLELGDSALYFCASSLGTSGRGEQYFGPGTRLTVT.

The chain recombines TRBV28 with TRBJ1-2, with a tentative D call TRBD1 (6 bases). The CDR3 totals 15 residues. Looked up from germline, CDR1 is MDHEN and CDR2 is SYDVKM. V lost 5 bases to trimming and J lost 7 bases, with 20 bases between them. The CDR3 sequence is CASSLHPTGIGGYTF. The CDR3 DNA sequence: TGTGCCAGCAGTCTCCATCCAACAGGGATAGGTGGCTACACCTTC.

The V call is TRBV7-2, the J call TRBJ2-3; the D gene is possibly TRBD2 (6 bases). Trimming removed 5 bases from V and 2 bases from J, with 17 bases in between. Germline V gene data show CDR1 as SGHTA and CDR2 as FQGNSA. The CDR3 contains 16 residues. The chain's CDR3 is CASSQWWGEDTDTQYF. The CDR3 DNA follows: TGTGCCAGCAGCCAATGGTGGGGGGAAGACACAGATACGCAGTATTTT. Filled out from reference TRBV7-2 and TRBJ2-3, the complete variable domain reads GAGVSQSPSNKVTEKGKDVELRCDPISGHTALYWYRQSLGQGLEFLIYFQGNSAPDKSGLPSDRFSAERTGGSVSTLTIQRTQQEDSAVYLCASSQWWGEDTDTQYFGPGTRLTVL.